This T cell receptor (beta chain) was obtained from a study of T cell repertoires in cytomegalovirus infection. Study overall: Indications came from public TCR beta signatures; they pointed to CMV infection and to a matching HLA type.

MiXCR, run by TCRdb on the reads, gives a single entry per CDR3 protein. The profile shows around 300,000 distinct CDR3 sequences, roughly a quarter of them singletons. Findings and caveats of the study: The cumulative frequency of public TCR beta families identified carriers of CMV plus the relevant HLA. HLA-C-restricted, CMV-specific TCR beta clonotypes were dominant ex vivo.

About this clonotype: The target antigen is unknown.

Germline V CDR1 and CDR2: LNHDA, SQIVND (reference sequence). The CDR3 runs 13 residues. V was clipped by 3 bases and J by 7 bases, with 10 bases between them. Sequencing used PBMCs. The TCR originated in a human donor in good health (CMV status not recorded). Some clones in this sample may be carry-over from other donors' samples. The V call is TRBV19, the J call TRBJ1-5, with no clear D. The CDR3 region is CASSMTSKQPQHF. The CDR3 DNA follows: TGTGCCAGTAGTATGACCAGTAAACAGCCCCAGCATTTT.